Listed below are T cell receptor beta chains from one sample, sequenced in a study of breast tumors, draining lymph nodes, adjacent tissues. TCRdb called the multiplex PCR reads again in MiXCR, with one record for every CDR3 protein. The sample shows about 21,000 distinct CDR3 sequences, under 60% of them seen only once. Sequenced material: breast tumor tissue. The receptor set was obtained from a female donor with breast cancer. Some clones in this sample may be carry-over from other donors' samples. The CDR3 runs from the conserved cysteine through the conserved F or W. Each record gives: D gene, V gene, J gene, clone size, CDR3 protein, CDR3 DNA. A D gene is named only where the DNA matches it firmly. Not every row has a clone size; where given, it reads once, few, many or a size class.

>TRBD1|TRBV6-1|TRBJ1-2|few
CASRHRDRRYGYTF
TGTGCCAGCAGGCACCGGGACAGACGATATGGCTACACCTTC
>NA|TRBV3-1|TRBJ2-1|medium-sized
CASSPVGSIFDEQFF
TGTGCCAGCAGCCCCGTGGGGTCCATTTTCGATGAGCAGTTCTTC
>NA|TRBV12-5|TRBJ2-3|many
CASGFAGELSDTQYF
TGTGCTAGTGGTTTTGCAGGGGAACTGTCAGATACGCAGTATTTT
>NA|TRBV7-9|TRBJ1-4|NA
CASSPLQFNEKLFF
TGTGCCAGCAGTCCTCTACAGTTTAATGAGAAACTGTTTTTT
>NA|TRBV5-4|TRBJ2-7|NA
CASSLGYAQYF
TGTGCCAGCAGCTTGGGGTACGCGCAGTACTTC
>NA|TRBV27|TRBJ2-7|many
CASSFFGNEQYF
TGTGCCAGCAGTTTCTTCGGTAACGAGCAGTACTTC
>NA|TRBV12-3/TRBV12-4|TRBJ2-7|NA
CASSAPEGDEQYF
TGTGCCAGCAGTGCCCCGGAGGGGGACGAGCAGTACTTC
>NA|TRBV7-9|TRBJ1-4|NA
CASNNDHNEKLFF
TGTGCCAGCAACAACGATCACAATGAAAAACTGTTTTTT
>NA|TRBV20-1|TRBJ2-6|once
CSAASGANVLTF
TGCAGTGCCGCGTCTGGGGCCAACGTCCTGACTTTC
>NA|TRBV7-2|TRBJ2-5|NA
CASSLYEGRGEAQSF
TGTGCCAGCAGCTTATATGAGGGACGAGGAGAGGCCCAGTCCTTC
>TRBD2|TRBV11-2|TRBJ2-1|NA
CASSQDSGSGNEQFF
TGTGCCAGCAGCCAAGATAGCGGGAGTGGGAATGAGCAGTTCTTC
>NA|TRBV20-1|TRBJ2-5|NA
CSASPWAGKGETQYF
TGCAGTGCTAGCCCTTGGGCGGGAAAAGGGGAGACCCAGTACTTC
>NA|TRBV10-3|TRBJ1-2|medium-sized
CAITERGGNYGYTF
TGTGCCATCACGGAGCGTGGGGGTAACTATGGCTACACCTTC
>TRBD2|TRBV2|TRBJ2-3|NA
CASTLTSSTDTQYF
TGTGCCAGCACACTGACTAGCAGCACAGATACGCAGTATTTT
>NA|TRBV24-1|TRBJ1-3|once
CATSGSGNTIYF
TGTGCCACCAGTGGGTCTGGAAACACCATATATTTT
>NA|TRBV5-5|TRBJ1-2|NA
CASNPGAPAFYTF
TGTGCCAGCAATCCGGGGGCACCGGCCTTCTACACCTTC
>NA|TRBV2|TRBJ1-5|NA
CAYRDRTYQPQHF
TGTGCCTATCGCGACAGGACGTATCAGCCCCAGCATTTT
>NA|TRBV13|TRBJ1-2|few
CASSPPIRGGYTF
TGTGCCAGCAGCCCGCCGATTCGGGGAGGCTACACCTTC
>NA|TRBV6-5|TRBJ2-3|NA
CASSPVRGDTQYF
TGTGCCAGCAGTCCCGTCCGTGGAGATACGCAGTATTTT
>NA|TRBV20-1|TRBJ2-5|NA
CSAREYQETQYF
TGCAGTGCAAGGGAGTACCAAGAGACCCAGTACTTC
>NA|TRBV3-1|TRBJ1-6|medium-sized
CASSQDRDNSPLHF
TGTGCCAGCAGCCAAGACAGAGATAATTCACCCCTCCACTTT
>TRBD2|TRBV12-3/TRBV12-4|TRBJ2-1|many
CASSPTGRGGHNEQFF
TGTGCCAGCAGCCCGACGGGTCGGGGGGGCCACAATGAGCAGTTCTTC
>NA|TRBV15|TRBJ1-2|NA
CATSRESYNEGYTF
TGTGCCACCAGCAGAGAAAGTTACAACGAGGGCTACACCTTC
>NA|TRBV5-8|TRBJ1-4|many
CASSAPGGGEKLFF
TGTGCCAGCAGCGCCCCCGGGGGTGGGGAAAAACTGTTTTTT
>NA|TRBV7-9|TRBJ1-4|NA
CASSLAGTNEKLFF
TGTGCCAGCAGCTTAGCAGGAACTAATGAAAAACTGTTTTTT
>NA|TRBV10-3|TRBJ1-5|NA
CAISVDTRGAQHF
TGTGCCATCAGTGTTGACACCCGTGGAGCCCAGCATTTT
>TRBD2|TRBV5-1|TRBJ2-7|NA
CASSLGGLAGEQYF
TGCGCCAGCAGCTTGGGGGGACTAGCGGGAGAGCAGTACTTC
>NA|TRBV12-3/TRBV12-4|TRBJ1-5|few
CASSPILGNQPQHF
TGTGCCAGCAGTCCGATATTAGGCAATCAGCCCCAGCATTTT